This paragraph covers one TCR beta chain sequence. The data stem from a study of blood T cell repertoires in COVID-19. TCRdb's copy holds only in-frame clones and misses some; the assay was immunoSEQ multiplex PCR. In the table there are 150,000 to 200,000 clones, 65% to 80% of which are singletons. The sequenced sample consisted of PBMCs or T cells enriched from blood (not recorded which). The receptor's source is a woman aged 45-59 years with acute COVID-19.

The chain's CDR3 is CASSAWTGGQNIQYF. The CDR3 bases are TGTGCCAGCAGCGCCTGGACAGGGGGGCAAAACATTCAGTACTTC. V usage is TRBV7-2 and J usage is TRBJ2-4; 10 bases match TRBD1. Germline CDR1 is SGHTA and CDR2 is FQGNSA. The CDR3 is 15 amino acids. Losses at the gene ends were 5 bases for V and 5 bases for J; bases not matched to a gene: 6. The complete variable domain, with remaining parts taken from reference TRBV7-2 and TRBJ2-4, reads GAGVSQSPSNKVTEKGKDVELRCDPISGHTALYWYRQSLGQGLEFLIYFQGNSAPDKSGLPSDRFSAERTGGSVSTLTIQRTQQEDSAVYLCASSAWTGGQNIQYFGAGTRLSVL.